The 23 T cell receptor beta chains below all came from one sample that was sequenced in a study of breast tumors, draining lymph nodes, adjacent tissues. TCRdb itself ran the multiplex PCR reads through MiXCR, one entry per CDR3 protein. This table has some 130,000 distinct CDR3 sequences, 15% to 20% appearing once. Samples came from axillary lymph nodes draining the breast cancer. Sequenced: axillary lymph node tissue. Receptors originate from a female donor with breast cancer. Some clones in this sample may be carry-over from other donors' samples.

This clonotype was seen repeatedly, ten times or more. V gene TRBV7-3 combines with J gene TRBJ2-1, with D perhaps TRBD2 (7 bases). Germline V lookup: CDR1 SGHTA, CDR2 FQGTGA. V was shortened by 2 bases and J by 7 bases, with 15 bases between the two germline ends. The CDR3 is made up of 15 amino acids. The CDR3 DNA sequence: TGTGCCAGCAGCTTAGGGGGGGGCGATAGAAATGAGCAGTTCTTC. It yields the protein CASSLGGGDRNEQFF.

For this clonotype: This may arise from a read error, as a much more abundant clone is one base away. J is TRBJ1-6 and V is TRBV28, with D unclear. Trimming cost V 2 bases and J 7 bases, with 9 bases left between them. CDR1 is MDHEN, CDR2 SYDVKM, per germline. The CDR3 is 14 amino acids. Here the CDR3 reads CASSLGSSNSPLHF. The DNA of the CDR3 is TGTGCCAGCAGTTTAGGTTCATCCAATTCACCCCTCCACTTT.

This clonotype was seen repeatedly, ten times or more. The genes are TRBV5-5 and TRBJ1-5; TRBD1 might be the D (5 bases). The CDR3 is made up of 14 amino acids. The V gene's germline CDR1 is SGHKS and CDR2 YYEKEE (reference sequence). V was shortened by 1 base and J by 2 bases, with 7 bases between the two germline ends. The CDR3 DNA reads TGTGCCAGCAGCTTGAGAGGGGGCAATCAGCCCCAGCATTTT. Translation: CASSLRGGNQPQHF.

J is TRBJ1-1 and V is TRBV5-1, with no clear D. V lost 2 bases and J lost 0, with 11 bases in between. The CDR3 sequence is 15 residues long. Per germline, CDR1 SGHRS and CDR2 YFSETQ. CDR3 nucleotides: TGCGCCAGCAGCTTTTCTCTCGGGGTGAACACTGAAGCTTTCTTT. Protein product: CASSFSLGVNTEAFF.

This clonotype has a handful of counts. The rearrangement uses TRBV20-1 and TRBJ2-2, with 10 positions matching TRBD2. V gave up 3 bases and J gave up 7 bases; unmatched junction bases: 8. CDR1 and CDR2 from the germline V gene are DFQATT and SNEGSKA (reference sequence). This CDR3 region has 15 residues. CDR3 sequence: CSARAAGGPGGELFF. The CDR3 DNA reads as TGCAGTGCTAGGGCAGCGGGAGGGCCTGGCGGGGAGCTGTTTTTT.

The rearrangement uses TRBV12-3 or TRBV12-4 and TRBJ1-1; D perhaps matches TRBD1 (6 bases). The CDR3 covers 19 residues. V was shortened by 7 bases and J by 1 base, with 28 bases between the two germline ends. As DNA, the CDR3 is TGTGCCAGCACCCTAAATCTACAGGGAAAGAGTAATTGGAACACTGAAGCTTTCTTT. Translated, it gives CASTLNLQGKSNWNTEAFF.

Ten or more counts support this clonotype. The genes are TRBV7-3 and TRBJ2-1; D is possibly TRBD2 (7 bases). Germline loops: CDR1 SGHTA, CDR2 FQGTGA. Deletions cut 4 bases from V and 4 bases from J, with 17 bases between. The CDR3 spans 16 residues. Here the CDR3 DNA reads TGTGCCAGCAGCTCCCTAGGGGGGGGGAATTACAATGAGCAGTTCTTC. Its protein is CASSSLGGGNYNEQFF. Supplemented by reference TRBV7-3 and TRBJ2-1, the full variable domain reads GAGVSQTPSNKVTEKGKYVELRCDPISGHTALYWYRQSLGQGPEFLIYFQGTGAADDSGLPNDRFFAVRPEGSVSTLKIQRTERGDSAVYLCASSSLGGGNYNEQFFGPGTRLTVL.

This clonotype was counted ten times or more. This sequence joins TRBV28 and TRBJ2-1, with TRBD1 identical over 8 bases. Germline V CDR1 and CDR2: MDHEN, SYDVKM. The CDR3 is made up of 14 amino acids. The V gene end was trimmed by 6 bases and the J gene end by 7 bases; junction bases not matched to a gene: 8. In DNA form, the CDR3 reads TGTGCCAGCAGCTACCGGACAGGGCGGAATGAGCAGTTCTTC. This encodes CASSYRTGRNEQFF. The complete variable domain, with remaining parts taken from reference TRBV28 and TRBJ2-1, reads DVKVTQSSRYLVKRTGEKVFLECVQDMDHENMFWYRQDPGLGLRLIYFSYDVKMKEKGDIPEGYSVSREKKERFSLILESASTNQTSMYLCASSYRTGRNEQFFGPGTRLTVL.

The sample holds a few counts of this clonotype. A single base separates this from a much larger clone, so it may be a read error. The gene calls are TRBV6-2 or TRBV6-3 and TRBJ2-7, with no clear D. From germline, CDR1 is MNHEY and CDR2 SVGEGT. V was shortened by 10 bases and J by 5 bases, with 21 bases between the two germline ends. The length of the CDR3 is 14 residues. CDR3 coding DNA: TGTGCCACCCACAACCGCCCTCTCGGGCACGAGCAGTACTTC. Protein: CATHNRPLGHEQYF.

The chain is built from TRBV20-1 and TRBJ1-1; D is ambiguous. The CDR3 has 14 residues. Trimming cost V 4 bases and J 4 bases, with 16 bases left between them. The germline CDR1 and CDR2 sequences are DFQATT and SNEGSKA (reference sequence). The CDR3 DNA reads TGCAGTGCTAATCCCCTACATACCCGCACTGAAGCTTTCTTT. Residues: CSANPLHTRTEAFF.

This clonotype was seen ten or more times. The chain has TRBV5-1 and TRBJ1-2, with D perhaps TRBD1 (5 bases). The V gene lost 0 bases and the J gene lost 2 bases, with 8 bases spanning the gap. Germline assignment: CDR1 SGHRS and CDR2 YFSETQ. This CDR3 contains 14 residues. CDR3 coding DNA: TGCGCCAGCAGCTTGGAACCAGGGAACTATGGCTACACCTTC. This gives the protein CASSLEPGNYGYTF.

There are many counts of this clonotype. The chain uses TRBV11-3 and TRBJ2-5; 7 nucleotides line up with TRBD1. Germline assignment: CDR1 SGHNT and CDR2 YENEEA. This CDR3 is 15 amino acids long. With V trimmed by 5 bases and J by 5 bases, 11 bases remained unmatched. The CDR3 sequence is CASSTGQALGETQYF. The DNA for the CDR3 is TGTGCCAGCAGCACAGGACAGGCGCTGGGGGAGACCCAGTACTTC.

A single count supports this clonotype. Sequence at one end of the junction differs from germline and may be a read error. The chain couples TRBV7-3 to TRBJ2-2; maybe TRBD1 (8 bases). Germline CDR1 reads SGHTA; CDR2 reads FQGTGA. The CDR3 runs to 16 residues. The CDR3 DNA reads TGTGCCAGCAGCCCAAGGGCAGGGGGCTGGTCGGGGGGGCTGTTTTTT. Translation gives CASSPRAGGWSGGLFF. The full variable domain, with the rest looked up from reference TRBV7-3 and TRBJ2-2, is GAGVSQTPSNKVTEKGKYVELRCDPISGHTALYWYRQSLGQGPEFLIYFQGTGAADDSGLPNDRFFAVRPEGSVSTLKIQRTERGDSAVYLCASSPRAGGWSGGLFFGEGSRLTVL.

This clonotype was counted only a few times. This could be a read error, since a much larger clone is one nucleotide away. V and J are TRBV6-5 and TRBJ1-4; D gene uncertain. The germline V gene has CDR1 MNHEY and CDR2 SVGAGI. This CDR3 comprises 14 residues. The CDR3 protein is CASRYTATNEELFF. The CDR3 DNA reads TGTGCCAGCAGGTACACTGCAACTAATGAAGAACTGTTTTTT.

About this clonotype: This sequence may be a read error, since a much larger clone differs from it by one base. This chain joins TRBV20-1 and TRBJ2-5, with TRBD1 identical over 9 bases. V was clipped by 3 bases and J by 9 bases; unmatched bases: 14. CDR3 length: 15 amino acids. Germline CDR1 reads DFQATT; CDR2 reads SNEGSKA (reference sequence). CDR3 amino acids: CSASPGTGPREAQYF. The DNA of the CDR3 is TGCAGTGCTAGCCCCGGGACAGGGCCCCGCGAGGCCCAGTACTTC.

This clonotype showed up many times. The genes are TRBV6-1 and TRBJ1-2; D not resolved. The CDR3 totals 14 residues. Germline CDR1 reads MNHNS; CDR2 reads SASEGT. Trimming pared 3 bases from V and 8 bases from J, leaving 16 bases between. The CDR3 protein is CASSDTAQHFGYTF. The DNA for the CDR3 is TGTGCCAGCAGTGACACCGCACAACACTTCGGCTACACCTTC.

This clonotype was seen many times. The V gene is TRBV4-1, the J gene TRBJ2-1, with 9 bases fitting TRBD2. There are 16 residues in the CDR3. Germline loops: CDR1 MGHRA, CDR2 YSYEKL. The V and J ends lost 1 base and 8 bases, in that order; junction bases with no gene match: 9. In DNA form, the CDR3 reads TGCGCCAGCAGCCAAGGTCCGCTAGCGGGGTGGGATGAGCAGTTCTTC. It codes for CASSQGPLAGWDEQFF.

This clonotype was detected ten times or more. For the CDR3, the DNA is TGTGCCAGCAGCCTCATAGGAGATACGCAGTATTTT. This sequence encodes CASSLIGDTQYF. V is TRBV7-9 and J is TRBJ2-3, with no clear D. The germline gives CDR1 SEHNR, CDR2 FQNEAQ (reference sequence). The V end lost 5 bases, the J end lost 5 bases, and 8 bases lay between the germline ends. The CDR3 consists of 12 residues.

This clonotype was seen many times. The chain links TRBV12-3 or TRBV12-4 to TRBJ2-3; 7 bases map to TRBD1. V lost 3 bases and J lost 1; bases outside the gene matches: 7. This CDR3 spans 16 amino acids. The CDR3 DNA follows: TGTGCCAGCAGTTTTTTCCGGACAGGCCGCACAGATACGCAGTATTTT. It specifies CASSFFRTGRTDTQYF.

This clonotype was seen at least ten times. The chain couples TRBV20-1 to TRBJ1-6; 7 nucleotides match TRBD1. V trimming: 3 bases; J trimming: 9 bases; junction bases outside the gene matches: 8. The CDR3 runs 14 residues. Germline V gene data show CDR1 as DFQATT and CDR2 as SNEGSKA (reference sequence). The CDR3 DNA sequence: TGCAGTGCTAGTGCCCCGGGACAGACTTCACCCCTCCACTTT. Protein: CSASAPGQTSPLHF.

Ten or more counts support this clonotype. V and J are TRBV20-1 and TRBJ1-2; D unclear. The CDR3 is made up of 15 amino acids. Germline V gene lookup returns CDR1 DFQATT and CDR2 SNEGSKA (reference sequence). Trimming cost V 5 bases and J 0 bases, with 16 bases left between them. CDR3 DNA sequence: TGCAGTGCTGGGGAGTTAAGATGGCCTAACTATGGCTACACCTTC. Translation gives CSAGELRWPNYGYTF.

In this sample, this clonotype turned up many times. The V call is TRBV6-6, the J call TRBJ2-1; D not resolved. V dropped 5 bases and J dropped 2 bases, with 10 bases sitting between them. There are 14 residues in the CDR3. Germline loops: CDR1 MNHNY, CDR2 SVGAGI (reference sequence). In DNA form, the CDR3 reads TGTGCCAGCAGTCCTAGGGCCACCTACAATGAGCAGTTCTTC. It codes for CASSPRATYNEQFF.

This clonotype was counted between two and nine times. The CDR3 sequence is CASSTTGRNQPQHF. Here the CDR3 DNA reads TGTGCCAGTAGTACGACAGGGAGAAATCAGCCCCAGCATTTT. The J gene is TRBJ1-5, the V gene TRBV19; 7 bases align to TRBD1. The CDR3 totals 14 residues. Germline loops: CDR1 LNHDA, CDR2 SQIVND (reference sequence). V lost 4 bases, J lost 4 bases, and 4 bases stayed unmatched.